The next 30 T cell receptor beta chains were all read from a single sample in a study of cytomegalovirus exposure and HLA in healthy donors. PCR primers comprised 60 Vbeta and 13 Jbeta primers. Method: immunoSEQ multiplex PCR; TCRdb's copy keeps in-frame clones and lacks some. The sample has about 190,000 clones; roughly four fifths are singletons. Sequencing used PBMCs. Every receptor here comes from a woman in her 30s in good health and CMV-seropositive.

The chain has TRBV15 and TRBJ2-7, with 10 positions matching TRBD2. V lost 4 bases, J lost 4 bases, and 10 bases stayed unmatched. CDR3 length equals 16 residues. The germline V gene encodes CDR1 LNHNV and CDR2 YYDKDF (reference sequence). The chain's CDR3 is CATSKITGTSAYEQYF. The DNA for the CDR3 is TGTGCCACCAGCAAAATAACCGGGACTAGCGCTTACGAGCAGTACTTC.

CDR3 DNA sequence: TGCGCCAGCAGCGGAGAACAGGGTCCCTTTTCGGAGCTGTTTTTT. Protein product: CASSGEQGPFSELFF. V gene TRBV5-1 combines with J gene TRBJ2-2; TRBD1 is a possible D gene (6 bases). Germline V gene lookup returns CDR1 SGHRS and CDR2 YFSETQ. The CDR3 loop spans 15 amino acids. V gave up 4 bases and J gave up 10 bases, with 20 bases separating them. Together with reference TRBV5-1 and TRBJ2-2, the CDR3 gives the full variable domain: KAGVTQTPRYLIKTRGQQVTLSCSPISGHRSVSWYQQTPGQGLQFLFEYFSETQRNKGNFPGRFSGRQFSNSRSEMNVSTLELGDSALYLCASSGEQGPFSELFFGEGSRLTVL.

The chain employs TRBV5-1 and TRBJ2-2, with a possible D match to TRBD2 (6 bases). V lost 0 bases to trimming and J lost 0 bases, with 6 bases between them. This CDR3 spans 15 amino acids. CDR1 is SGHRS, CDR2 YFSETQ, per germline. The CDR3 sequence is CASSLGGANTGELFF. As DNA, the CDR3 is TGCGCCAGCAGCTTGGGGGGGGCGAACACCGGGGAGCTGTTTTTT.

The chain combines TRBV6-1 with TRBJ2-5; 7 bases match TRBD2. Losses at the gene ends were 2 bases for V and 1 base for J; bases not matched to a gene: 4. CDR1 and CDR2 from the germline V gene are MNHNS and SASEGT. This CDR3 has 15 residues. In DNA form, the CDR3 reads TGTGCCAGCAGTGAATGGGAGGGAGGCCAAGAGACCCAGTACTTC. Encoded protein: CASSEWEGGQETQYF.

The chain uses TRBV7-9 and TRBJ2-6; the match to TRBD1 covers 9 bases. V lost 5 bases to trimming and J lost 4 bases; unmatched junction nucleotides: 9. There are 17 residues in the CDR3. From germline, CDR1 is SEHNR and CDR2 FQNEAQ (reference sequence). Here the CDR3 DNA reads TGTGCCAGCAGCGCGGGACAGGGAGGGTCCGGGGCCAACGTCCTGACTTTC. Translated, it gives CASSAGQGGSGANVLTF. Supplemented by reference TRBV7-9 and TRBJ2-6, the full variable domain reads DTGVSQNPRHKITKRGQNVTFRCDPISEHNRLYWYRQTLGQGPEFLTYFQNEAQLEKSRLLSDRFSAERPKGSFSTLEIQRTEQGDSAMYLCASSAGQGGSGANVLTFGAGSRLTVL.

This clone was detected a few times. CDR3 in DNA: TGTGCCAGCAACCTAGGGACTGAACAGTACTTC. Protein product: CASNLGTEQYF. The chain carries TRBV2 and TRBJ2-7; D is possibly TRBD2 (6 bases). The ends were cut back, 7 bases at V and 10 bases at J, with 14 bases in the middle. The V gene's germline CDR1 is SNHLY and CDR2 FYNNEI. The CDR3 spans 11 residues.

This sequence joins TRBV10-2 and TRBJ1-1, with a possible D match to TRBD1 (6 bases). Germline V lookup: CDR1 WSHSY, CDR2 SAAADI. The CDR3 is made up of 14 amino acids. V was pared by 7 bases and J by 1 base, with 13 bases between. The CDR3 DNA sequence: TGCGCCAGCACTGGGACAAAGTCGAACACTGAAGCTTTCTTT. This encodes CASTGTKSNTEAFF.

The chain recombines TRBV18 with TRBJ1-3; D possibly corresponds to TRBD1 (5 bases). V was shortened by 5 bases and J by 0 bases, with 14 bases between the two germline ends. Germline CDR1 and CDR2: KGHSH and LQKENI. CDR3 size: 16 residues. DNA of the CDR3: TGTGCCAGCTCAAGCCTCTCTGGGGCCTCTGGAAACACCATATATTTT. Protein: CASSSLSGASGNTIYF.

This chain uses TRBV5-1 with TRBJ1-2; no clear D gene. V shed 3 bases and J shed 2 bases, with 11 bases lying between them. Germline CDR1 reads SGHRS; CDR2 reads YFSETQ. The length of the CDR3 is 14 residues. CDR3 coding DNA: TGCGCCAGCAGCTCACCTGACATCAACTATGGCTACACCTTC. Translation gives CASSSPDINYGYTF.

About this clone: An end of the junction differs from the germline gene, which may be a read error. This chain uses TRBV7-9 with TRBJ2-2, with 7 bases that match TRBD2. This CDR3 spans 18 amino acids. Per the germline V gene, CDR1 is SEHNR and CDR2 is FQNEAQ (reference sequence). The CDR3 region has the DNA TGTTCCAGCAGCTCCATCCGGCCAGCGGGGATTAACACCGGGGAGCTGTTTTTT. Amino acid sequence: CSSSSIRPAGINTGELFF.

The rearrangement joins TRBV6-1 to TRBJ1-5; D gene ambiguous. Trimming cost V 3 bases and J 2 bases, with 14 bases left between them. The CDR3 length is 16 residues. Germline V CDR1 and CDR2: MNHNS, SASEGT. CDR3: CASSEYTSLGNQPQHF. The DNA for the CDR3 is TGTGCCAGCAGTGAGTACACCTCGCTAGGCAATCAGCCCCAGCATTTT.

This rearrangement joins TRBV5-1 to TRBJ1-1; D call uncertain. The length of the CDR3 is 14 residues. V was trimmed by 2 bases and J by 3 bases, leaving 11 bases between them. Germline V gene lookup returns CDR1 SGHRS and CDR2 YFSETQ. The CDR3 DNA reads TGCGCCAGCAGCTTAAACGCCGGGGACACTGAAGCTTTCTTT. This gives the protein CASSLNAGDTEAFF.

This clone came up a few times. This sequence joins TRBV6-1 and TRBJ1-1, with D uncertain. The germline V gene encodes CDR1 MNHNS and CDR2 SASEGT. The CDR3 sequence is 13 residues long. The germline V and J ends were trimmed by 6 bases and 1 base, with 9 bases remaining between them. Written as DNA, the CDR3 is TGTGCCAGCAGCTTACACGAGAACACTGAAGCTTTCTTT. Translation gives CASSLHENTEAFF.

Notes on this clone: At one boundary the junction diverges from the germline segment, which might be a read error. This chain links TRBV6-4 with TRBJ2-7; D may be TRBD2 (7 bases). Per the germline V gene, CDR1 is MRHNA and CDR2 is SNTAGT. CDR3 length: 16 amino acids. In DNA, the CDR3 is TGTGCCAGCACCTCGAGGTGGGGGGGACACCGCCGAATTTTGTGCTTC. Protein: CASTSRWGGHRRILCF.

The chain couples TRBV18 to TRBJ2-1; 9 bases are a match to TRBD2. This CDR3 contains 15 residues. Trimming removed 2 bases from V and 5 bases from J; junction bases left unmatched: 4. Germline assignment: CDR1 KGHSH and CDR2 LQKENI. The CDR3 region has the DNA TGTGCCAGCTCACCAAGATTAGCGGGGGACAATGAGCAGTTCTTC. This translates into CASSPRLAGDNEQFF. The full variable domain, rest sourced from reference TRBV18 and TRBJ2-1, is NAGVMQNPRHLVRRRGQEARLRCSPMKGHSHVYWYRQLPEEGLKFMVYLQKENIIDESGMPKERFSAEFPKEGPSILRIQQVVRGDSAAYFCASSPRLAGDNEQFFGPGTRLTVL.

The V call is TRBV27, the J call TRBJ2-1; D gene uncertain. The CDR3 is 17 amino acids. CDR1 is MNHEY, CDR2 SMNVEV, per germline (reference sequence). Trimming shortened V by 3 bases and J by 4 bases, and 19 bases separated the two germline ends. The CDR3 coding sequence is TGTGCCAGCAGTTTCTCCCCGACGGAGCAACGGTACAATGAGCAGTTCTTC. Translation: CASSFSPTEQRYNEQFF.

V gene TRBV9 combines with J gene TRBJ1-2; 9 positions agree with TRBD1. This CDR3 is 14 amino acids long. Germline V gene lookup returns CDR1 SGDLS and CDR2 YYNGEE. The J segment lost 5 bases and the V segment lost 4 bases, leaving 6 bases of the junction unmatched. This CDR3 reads CASSLGQGVYGYTF. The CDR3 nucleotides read TGTGCCAGCAGCCTGGGACAGGGAGTGTATGGCTACACCTTC.

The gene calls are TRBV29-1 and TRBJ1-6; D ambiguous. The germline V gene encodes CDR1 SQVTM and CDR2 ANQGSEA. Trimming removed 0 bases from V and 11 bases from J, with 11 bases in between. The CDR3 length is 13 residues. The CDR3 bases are TGCAGCGTTGAAGATCAGAACCGCACACCCCTCCACTTT. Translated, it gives CSVEDQNRTPLHF.

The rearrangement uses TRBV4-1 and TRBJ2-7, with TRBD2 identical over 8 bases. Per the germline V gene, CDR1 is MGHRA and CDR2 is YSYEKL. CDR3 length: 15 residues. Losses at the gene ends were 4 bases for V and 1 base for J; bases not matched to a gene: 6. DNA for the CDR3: TGCGCCAGCAGCCGGCCGGGGGGGAATTCCTACGAGCAGTACTTC. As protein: CASSRPGGNSYEQYF.

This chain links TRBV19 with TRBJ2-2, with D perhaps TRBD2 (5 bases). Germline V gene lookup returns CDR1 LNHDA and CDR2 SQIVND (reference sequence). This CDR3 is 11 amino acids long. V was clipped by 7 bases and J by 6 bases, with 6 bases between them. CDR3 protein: CASTRAGELFF. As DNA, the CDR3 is TGTGCCAGTACGCGGGCCGGGGAGCTGTTTTTT.

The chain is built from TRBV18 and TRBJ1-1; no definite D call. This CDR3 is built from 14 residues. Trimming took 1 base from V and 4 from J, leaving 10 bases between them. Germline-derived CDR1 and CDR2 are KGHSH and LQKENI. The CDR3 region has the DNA TGTGCCAGCTCACCACAAAGGGAGGGCACTGAAGCTTTCTTT. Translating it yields CASSPQREGTEAFF.

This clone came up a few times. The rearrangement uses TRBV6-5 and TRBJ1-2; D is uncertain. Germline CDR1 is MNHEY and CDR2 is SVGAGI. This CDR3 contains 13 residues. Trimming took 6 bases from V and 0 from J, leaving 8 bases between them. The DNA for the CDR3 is TGTGCCAGCAGCCGCGCCTCTAACTATGGCTACACCTTC. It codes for CASSRASNYGYTF.

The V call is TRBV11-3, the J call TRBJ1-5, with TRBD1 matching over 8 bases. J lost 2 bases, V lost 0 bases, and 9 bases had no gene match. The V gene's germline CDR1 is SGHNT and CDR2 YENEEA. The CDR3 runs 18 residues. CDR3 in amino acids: CASSLDGTGEVGNQPQHF. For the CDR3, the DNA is TGTGCCAGCAGCTTAGATGGGACAGGAGAAGTGGGCAATCAGCCCCAGCATTTT. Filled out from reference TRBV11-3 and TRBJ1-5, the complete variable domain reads EAGVVQSPRYKIIEKKQPVAFWCNPISGHNTLYWYLQNLGQGPELLIRYENEEAVDDSQLPKDRFSAERLKGVDSTLKIQPAELGDSAVYLCASSLDGTGEVGNQPQHFGDGTRLSIL.

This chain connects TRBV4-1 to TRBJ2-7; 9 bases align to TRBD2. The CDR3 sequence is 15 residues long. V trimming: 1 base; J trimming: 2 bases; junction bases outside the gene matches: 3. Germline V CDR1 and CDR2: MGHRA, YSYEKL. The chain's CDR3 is CASSQASGNPYEQYF. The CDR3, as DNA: TGCGCCAGCAGCCAAGCTAGCGGGAACCCCTACGAGCAGTACTTC.

The CDR3: CASSYRDWDEQYF. In DNA form, the CDR3 reads TGTGCCAGCAGCTACCGCGACTGGGACGAGCAGTACTTC. This sequence joins TRBV5-5 and TRBJ2-7; D is uncertain. Trimming removed 3 bases at V and 5 bases at J, with 12 bases between. CDR3 size: 13 residues. Germline CDR1 is SGHKS and CDR2 is YYEKEE (reference sequence).

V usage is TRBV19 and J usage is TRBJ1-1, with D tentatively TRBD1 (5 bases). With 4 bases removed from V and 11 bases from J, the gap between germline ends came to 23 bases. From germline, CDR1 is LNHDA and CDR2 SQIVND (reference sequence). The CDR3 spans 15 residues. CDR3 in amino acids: CASSTPPWIPGGAFF. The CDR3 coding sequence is TGTGCCAGTAGTACCCCTCCATGGATTCCCGGGGGGGCTTTCTTT. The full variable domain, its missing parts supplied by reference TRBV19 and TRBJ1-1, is DGGITQSPKYLFRKEGQNVTLSCEQNLNHDAMYWYRQDPGQGLRLIYYSQIVNDFQKGDIAEGYSVSREKKESFPLTVTSAQKNPTAFYLCASSTPPWIPGGAFFGQGTRLTVV.

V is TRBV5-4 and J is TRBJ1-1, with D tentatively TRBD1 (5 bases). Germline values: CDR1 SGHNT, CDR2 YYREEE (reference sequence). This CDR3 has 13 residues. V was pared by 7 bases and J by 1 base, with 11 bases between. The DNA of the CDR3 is TGTGCCAGCTCCGGAGGGGCGAACACTGAAGCTTTCTTT. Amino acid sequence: CASSGGANTEAFF.

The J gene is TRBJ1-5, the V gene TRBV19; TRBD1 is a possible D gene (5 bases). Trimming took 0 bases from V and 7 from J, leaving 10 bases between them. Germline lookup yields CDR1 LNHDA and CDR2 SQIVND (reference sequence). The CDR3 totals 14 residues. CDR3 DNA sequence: TGTGCCAGTAGTATAGACAGGGATGGGCAGCCCCAGCATTTT. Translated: CASSIDRDGQPQHF.

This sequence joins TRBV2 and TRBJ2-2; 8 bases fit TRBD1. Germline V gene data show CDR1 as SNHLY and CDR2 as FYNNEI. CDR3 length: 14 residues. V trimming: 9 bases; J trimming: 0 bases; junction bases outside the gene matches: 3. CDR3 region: CASSGGTNTGELFF. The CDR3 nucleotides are TGTGCCAGTTCAGGGGGCACGAACACCGGGGAGCTGTTTTTT.

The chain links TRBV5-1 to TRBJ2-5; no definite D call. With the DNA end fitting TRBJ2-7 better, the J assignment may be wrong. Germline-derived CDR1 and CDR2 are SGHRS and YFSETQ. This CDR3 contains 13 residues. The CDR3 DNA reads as TGCGCCAGCAGCTTGAGTCCTACCTACGAGCAGTACTTC. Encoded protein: CASSLSPTYEQYF.